Included here is one T cell receptor (beta chain) sequence, with context. Its antigen is still unknown. Using immunoSEQ multiplex PCR, the repertoire was profiled, and TCRdb retains in-frame clones only, with some absent. The table includes about 83,000 clones, about 90% detected once. Trimming stripped 2 bases from V and 3 bases from J, with 11 bases between. CDR1 and CDR2 from the germline V gene are MRHNA and SNTAGT. CDR3 size: 15 residues. These data are taken from a study of OX40 agonist ivuxolimab in advanced cancers. The wider study: Every 2 weeks, ivuxolimab was infused into the patients intravenously at between 0.01 and 10 mg/kg. Study conclusions and caveats: Dosing at 0.1 to 3.0 mg/kg was accompanied by clonal expansion of CD4+ and CD8+ blood T cells by week 6. Some patients without response likewise showed low normalized clonal expansion. The study found that CD8+ T cells averaged more expanded clones than CD4+.

The TCR sequence derives from an adult with an advanced solid tumor such as melanoma, head and neck, liver or kidney cancer. The V gene is TRBV6-4, the J gene TRBJ2-1, with D maybe TRBD2 (7 bases). The material was CD4+ or CD8+ T cells sorted from blood, obtained in a trial of the OX40 agonist ivuxolimab. In DNA form, the CDR3 reads TGTGCCAGCAGTGACGAGGGAGGGGGCTACAATGAGCAGTTCTTC. This sequence encodes CASSDEGGGYNEQFF.